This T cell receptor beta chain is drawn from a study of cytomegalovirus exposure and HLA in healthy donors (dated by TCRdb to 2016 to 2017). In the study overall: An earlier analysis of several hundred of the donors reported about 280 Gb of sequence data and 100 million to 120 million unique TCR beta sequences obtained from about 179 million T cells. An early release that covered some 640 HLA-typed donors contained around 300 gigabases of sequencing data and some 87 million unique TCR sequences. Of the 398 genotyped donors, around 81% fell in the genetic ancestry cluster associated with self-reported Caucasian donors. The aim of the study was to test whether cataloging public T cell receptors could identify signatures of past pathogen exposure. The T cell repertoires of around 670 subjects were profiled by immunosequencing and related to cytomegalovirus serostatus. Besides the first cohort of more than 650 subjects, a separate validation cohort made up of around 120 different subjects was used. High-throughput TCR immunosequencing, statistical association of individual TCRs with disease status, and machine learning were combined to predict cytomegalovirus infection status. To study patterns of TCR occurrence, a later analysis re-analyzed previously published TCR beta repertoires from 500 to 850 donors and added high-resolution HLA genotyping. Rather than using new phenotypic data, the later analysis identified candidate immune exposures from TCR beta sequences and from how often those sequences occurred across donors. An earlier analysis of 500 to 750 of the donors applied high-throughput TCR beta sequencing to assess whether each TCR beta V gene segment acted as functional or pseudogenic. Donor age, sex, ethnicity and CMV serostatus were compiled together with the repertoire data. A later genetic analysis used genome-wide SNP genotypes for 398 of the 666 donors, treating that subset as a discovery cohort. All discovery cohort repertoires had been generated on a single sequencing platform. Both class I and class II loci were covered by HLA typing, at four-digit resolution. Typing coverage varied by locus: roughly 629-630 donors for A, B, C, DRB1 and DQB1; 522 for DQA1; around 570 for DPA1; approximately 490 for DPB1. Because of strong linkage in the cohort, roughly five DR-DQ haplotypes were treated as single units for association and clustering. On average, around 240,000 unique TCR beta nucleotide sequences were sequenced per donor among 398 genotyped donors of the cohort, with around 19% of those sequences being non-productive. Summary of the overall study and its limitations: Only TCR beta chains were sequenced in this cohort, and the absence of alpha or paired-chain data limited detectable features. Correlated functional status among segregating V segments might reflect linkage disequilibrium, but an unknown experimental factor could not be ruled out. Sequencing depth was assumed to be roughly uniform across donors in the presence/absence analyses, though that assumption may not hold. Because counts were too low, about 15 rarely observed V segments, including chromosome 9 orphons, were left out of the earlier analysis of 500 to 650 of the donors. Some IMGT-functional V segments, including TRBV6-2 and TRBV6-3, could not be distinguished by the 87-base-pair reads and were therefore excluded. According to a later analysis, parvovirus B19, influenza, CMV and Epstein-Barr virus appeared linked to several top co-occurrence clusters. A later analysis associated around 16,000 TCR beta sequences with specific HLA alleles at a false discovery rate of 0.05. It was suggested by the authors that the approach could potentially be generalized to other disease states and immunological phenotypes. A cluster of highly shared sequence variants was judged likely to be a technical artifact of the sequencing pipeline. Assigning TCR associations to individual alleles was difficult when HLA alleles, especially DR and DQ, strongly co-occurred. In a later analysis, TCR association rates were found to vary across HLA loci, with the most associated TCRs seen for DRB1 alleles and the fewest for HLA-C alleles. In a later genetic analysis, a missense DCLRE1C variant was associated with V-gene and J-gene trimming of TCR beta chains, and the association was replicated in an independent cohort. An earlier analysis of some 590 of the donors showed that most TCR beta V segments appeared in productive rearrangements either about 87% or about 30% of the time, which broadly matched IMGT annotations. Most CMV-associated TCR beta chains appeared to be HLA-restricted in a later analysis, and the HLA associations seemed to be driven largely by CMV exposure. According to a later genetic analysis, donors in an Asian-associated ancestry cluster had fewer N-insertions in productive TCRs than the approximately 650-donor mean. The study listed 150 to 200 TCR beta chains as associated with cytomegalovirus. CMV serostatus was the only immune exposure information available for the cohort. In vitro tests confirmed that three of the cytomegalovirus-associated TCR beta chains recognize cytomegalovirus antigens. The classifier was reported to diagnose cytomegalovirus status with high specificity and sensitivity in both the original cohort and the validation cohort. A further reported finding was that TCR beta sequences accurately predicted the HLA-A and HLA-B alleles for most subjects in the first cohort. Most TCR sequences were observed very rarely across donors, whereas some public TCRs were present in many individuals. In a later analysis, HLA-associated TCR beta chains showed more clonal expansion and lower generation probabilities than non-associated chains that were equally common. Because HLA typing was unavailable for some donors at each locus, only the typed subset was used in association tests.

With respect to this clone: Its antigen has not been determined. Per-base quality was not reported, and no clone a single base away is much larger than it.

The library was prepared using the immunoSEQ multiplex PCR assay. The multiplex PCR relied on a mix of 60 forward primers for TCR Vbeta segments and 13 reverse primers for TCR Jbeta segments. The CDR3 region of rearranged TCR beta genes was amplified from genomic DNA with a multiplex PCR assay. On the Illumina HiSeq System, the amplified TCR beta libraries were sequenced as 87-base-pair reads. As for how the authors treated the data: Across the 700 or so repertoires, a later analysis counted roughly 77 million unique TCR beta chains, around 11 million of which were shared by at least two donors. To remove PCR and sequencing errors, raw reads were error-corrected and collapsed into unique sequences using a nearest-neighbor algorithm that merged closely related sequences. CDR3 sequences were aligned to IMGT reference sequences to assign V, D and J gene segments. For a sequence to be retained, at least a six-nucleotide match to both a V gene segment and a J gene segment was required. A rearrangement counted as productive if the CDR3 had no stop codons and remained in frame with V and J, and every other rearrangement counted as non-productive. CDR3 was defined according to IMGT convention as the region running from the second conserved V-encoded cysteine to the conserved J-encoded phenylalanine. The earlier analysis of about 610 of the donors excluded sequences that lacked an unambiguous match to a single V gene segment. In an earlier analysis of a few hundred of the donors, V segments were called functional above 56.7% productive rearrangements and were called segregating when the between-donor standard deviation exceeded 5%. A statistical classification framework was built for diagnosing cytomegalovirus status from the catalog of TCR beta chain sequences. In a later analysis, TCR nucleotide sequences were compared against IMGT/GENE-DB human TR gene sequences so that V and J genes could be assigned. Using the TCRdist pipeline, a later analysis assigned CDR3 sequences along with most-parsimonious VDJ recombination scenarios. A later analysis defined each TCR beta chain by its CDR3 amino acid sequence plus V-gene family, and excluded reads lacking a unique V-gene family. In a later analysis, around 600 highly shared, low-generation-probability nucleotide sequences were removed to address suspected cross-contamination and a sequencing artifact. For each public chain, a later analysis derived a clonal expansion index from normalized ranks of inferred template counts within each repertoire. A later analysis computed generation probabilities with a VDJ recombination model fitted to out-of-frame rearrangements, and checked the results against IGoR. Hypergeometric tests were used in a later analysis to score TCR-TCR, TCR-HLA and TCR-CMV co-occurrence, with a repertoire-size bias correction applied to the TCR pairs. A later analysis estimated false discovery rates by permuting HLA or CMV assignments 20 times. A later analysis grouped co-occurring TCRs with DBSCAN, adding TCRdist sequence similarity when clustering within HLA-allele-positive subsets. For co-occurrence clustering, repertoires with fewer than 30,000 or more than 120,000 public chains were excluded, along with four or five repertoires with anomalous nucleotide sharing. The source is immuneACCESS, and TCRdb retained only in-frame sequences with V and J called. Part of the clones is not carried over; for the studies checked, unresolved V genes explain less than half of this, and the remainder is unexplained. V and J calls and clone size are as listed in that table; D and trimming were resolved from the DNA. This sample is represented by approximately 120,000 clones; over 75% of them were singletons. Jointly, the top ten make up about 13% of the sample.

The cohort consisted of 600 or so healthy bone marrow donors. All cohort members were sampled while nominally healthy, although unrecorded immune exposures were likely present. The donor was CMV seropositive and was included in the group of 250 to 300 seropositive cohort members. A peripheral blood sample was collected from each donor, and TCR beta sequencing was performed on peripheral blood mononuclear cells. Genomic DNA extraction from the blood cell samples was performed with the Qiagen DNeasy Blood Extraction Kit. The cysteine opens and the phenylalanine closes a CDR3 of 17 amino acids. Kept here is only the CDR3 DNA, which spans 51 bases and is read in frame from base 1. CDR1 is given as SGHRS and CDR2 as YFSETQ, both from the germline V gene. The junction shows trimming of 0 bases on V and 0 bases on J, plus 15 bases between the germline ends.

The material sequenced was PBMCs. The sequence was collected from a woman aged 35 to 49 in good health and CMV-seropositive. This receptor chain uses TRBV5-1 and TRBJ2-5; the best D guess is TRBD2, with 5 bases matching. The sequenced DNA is TGCGCCAGCAGCTTGGGTAGACTAACGTTGTACCAAGAGACCCAGTACTTC. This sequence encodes CASSLGRLTLYQETQYF.